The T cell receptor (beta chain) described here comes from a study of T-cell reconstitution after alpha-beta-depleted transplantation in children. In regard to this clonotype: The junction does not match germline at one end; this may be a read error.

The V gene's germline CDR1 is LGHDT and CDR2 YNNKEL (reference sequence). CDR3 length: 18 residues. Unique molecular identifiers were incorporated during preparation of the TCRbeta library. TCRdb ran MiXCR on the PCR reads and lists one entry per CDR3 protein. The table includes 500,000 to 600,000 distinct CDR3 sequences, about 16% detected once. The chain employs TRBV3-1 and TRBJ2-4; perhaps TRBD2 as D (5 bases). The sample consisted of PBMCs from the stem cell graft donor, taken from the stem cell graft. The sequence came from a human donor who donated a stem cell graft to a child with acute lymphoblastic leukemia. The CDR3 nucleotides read TGTGCCTGCAGCCAAGATAAATTGCGGACTTGGGCCAAAAACATTCAGTACTTC. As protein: CACSQDKLRTWAKNIQYF. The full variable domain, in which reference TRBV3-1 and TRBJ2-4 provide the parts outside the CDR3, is DTAVSQTPKYLVTQMGNDKSIKCEQNLGHDTMYWYKQDSKKFLKIMFSYNNKELIINETVPNRFSPKSPDKAHLNLHINSLELGDSAVYFCACSQDKLRTWAKNIQYFGAGTRLSVL.